What follows describes a single T cell receptor (beta chain). This entry comes from a study of blood T cells in healthy people across ages. A second PCR of about 7 to 12 cycles used a sample-barcoded 5' primer and a J-beta primer mix. Carrying 12 random nucleotides, a template-switch adaptor labeled each individual cDNA molecule. Each CDR3 protein is one row after TCRdb ran MiXCR on the 5' RACE reads. Here the sample spans around 1,900,000 distinct CDR3 sequences, 35% to 50% being singletons. This receptor was obtained from a human donor in good health. Sequenced input: blood.

Here the CDR3 DNA reads TGTGCCAGCAGCACACCCCGGGGTCGGGGGGGCACTGAAGCTTTCTTT. It specifies CASSTPRGRGGTEAFF. The chain combines TRBV7-9 with TRBJ1-1, with D tentatively TRBD1 (5 bases). V dropped 5 bases and J dropped 4 bases, with 20 bases sitting between them. The CDR3 runs to 16 residues. The germline V gene encodes CDR1 SEHNR and CDR2 FQNEAQ (reference sequence).